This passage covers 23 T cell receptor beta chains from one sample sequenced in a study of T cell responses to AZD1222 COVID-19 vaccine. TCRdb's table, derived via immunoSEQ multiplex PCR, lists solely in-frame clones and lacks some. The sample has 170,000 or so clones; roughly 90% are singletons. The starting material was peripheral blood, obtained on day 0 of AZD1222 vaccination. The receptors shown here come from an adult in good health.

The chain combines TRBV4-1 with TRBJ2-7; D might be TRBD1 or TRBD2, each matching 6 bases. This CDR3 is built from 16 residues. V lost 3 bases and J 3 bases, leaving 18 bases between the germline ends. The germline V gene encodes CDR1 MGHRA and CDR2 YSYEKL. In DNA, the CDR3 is TGCGCCAGCAGCCACCCGCTATCCGGAGGGGGCTACGAGCAGTACTTC. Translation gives CASSHPLSGGGYEQYF.

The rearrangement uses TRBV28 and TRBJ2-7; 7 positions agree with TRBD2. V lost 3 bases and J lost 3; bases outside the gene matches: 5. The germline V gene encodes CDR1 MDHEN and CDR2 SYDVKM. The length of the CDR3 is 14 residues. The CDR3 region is CASSFGLADYEQYF. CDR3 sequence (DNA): TGTGCCAGCAGTTTCGGGCTAGCGGACTACGAGCAGTACTTC.

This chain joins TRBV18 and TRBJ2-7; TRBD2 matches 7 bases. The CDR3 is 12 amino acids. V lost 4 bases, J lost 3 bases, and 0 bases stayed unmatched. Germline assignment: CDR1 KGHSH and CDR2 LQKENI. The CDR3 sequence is CASSLAGYEQYF. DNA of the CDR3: TGTGCCAGCTCACTAGCGGGCTACGAGCAGTACTTC.

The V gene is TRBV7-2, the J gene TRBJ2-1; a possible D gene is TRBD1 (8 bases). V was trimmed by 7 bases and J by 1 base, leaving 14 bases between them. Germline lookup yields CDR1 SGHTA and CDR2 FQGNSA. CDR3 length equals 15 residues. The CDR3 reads CASTLQGGSYNEQFF. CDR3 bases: TGTGCCAGCACCCTACAGGGGGGGTCCTACAATGAGCAGTTCTTC.

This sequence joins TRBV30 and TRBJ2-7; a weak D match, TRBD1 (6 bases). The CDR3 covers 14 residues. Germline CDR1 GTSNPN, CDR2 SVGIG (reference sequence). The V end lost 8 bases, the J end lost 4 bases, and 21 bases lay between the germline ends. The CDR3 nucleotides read TGTGCCGGGCGGTTCACGACAGGCTGGTACGAGCAGTACTTC. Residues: CAGRFTTGWYEQYF.

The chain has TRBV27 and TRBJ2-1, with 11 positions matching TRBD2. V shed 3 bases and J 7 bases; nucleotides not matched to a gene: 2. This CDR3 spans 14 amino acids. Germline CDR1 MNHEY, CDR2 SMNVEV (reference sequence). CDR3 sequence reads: CASSFGLAGNEQFF. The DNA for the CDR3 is TGTGCCAGCAGTTTTGGACTAGCGGGTAATGAGCAGTTCTTC.

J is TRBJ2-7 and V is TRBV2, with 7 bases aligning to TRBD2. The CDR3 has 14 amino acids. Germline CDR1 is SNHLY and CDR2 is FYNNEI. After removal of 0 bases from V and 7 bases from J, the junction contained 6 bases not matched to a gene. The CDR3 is CASSEALGGWEQYF. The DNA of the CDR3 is TGTGCCAGCAGTGAAGCGCTCGGGGGGTGGGAGCAGTACTTC.

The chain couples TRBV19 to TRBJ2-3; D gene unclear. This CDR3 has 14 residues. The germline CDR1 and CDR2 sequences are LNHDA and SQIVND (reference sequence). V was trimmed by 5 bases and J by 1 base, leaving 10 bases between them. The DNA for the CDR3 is TGTGCCAGTAGTCCCCGACAACGCACAGATACGCAGTATTTT. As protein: CASSPRQRTDTQYF.

The CDR3 DNA follows: TGCAGCGCCCTGGGCGGCGGGACAGGTGCCCCCGAGCAGTACTTC. Encoded protein: CSALGGGTGAPEQYF. V gene TRBV29-1 combines with J gene TRBJ2-7, with 8 bases aligning to TRBD1. Germline CDR1 SQVTM, CDR2 ANQGSEA. Losses at the gene ends were 7 bases for V and 6 bases for J; bases not matched to a gene: 17. The CDR3 has 15 amino acids.

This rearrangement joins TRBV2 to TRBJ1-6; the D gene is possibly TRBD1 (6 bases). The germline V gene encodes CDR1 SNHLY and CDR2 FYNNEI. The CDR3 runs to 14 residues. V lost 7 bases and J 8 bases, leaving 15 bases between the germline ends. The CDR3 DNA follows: TGTGCCAGCACTAGGGCAGGGGCAGATTCACCCCTCCACTTT. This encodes CASTRAGADSPLHF.

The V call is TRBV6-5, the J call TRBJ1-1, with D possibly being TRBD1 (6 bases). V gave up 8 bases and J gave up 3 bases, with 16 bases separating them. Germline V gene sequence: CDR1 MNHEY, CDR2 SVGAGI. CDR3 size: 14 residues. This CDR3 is CASGMNREYTEAFF. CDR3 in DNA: TGTGCCAGCGGGATGAACAGGGAATACACTGAAGCTTTCTTT.

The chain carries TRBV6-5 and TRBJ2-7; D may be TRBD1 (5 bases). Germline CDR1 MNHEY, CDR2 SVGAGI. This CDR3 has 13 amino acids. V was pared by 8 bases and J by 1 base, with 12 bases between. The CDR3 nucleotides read TGTGCCAGCTCGGCGGACACGTCCTACGAGCAGTACTTC. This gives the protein CASSADTSYEQYF.

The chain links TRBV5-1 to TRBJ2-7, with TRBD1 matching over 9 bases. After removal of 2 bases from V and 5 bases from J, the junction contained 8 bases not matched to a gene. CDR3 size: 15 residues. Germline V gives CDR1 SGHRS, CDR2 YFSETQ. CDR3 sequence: CASSLSGTGNNEQYF. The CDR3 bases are TGCGCCAGCAGCTTATCAGGGACAGGGAACAACGAGCAGTACTTC.

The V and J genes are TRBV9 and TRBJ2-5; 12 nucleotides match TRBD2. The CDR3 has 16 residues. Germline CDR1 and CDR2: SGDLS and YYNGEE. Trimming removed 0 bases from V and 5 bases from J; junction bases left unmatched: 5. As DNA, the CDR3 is TGTGCCAGCAGCGTAGCTCTAGCGGGAGGGGTGGAGACCCAGTACTTC. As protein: CASSVALAGGVETQYF.

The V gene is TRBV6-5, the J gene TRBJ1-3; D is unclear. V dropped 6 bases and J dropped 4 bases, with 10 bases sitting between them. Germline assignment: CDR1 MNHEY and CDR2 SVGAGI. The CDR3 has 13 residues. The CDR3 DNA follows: TGTGCCAGCAGCACCCGGTGGGGAAACACCATATATTTT. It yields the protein CASSTRWGNTIYF.

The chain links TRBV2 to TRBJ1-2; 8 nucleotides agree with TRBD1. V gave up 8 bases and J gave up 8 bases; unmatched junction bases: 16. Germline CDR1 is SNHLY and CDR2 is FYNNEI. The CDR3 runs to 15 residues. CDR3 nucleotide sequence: TGTGCCAGCGAACTGGACAGGGTCCCTCTCGTGGGCTACACCTTC. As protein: CASELDRVPLVGYTF. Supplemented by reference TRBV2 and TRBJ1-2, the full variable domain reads EPEVTQTPSHQVTQMGQEVILRCVPISNHLYFYWYRQILGQKVEFLVSFYNNEISEKSEIFDDQFSVERPDGSNFTLKIRSTKLEDSAMYFCASELDRVPLVGYTFGSGTRLTVV.

The CDR3 DNA reads as TGTGCCAGCAACCCGGGGGGGGCTAGGGCCACTGAAGCTTTCTTT. Its protein is CASNPGGARATEAFF. The genes are TRBV5-4 and TRBJ1-1, with D possibly matching TRBD1 (6 bases). CDR1 is SGHNT and CDR2 is YYREEE in the germline V gene (reference sequence). The CDR3 spans 15 residues. V was trimmed by 6 bases and J by 4 bases, leaving 19 bases between them.

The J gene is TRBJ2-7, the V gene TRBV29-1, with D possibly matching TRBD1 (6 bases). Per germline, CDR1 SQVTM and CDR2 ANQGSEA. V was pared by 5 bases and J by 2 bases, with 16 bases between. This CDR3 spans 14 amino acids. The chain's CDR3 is CSVRDTGLTYEQYF. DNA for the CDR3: TGCAGCGTTCGAGATACAGGGCTCACCTACGAGCAGTACTTC.

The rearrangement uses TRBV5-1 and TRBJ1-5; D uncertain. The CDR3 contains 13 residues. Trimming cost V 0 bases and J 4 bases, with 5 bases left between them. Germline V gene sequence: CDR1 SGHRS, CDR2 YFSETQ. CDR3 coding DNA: TGCGCCAGCAGCTTGGGAGAGAATCAGCCCCAGCATTTT. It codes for CASSLGENQPQHF.

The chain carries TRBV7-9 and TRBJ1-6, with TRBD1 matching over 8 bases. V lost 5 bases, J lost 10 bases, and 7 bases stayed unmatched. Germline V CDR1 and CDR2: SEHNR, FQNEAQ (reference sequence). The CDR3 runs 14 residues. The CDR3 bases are TGTGCCAGCAGCCCCCGGACAGGGTACTCACCCCTCCACTTT. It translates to CASSPRTGYSPLHF.

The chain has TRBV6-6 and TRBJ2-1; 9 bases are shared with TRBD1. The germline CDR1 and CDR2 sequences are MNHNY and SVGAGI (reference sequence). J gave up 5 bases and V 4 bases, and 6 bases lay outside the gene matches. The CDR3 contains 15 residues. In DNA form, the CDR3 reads TGTGCCAGCAGTTTCATACAGGGGGCGCACAATGAGCAGTTCTTC. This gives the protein CASSFIQGAHNEQFF.

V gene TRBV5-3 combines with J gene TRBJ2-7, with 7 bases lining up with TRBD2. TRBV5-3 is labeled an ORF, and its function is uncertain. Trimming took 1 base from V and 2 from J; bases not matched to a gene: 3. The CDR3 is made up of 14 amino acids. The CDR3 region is CARSLPRGAYEQYF. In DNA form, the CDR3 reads TGTGCCAGAAGCTTGCCTCGGGGGGCCTACGAGCAGTACTTC.

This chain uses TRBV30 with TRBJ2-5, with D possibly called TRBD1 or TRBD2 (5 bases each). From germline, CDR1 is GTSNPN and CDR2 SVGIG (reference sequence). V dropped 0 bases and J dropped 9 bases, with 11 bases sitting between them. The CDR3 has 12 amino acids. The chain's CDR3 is CAWSVGPGAQYF. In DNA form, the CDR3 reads TGTGCCTGGAGTGTGGGGCCCGGGGCCCAGTACTTC.